This passage covers 15 T cell receptor beta chains from one sample sequenced in a study of spatial heterogeneity in lung cancer. From the 5' RACE reads, TCRdb called clonotypes with MiXCR, one entry per CDR3 protein. The data hold about 75,000 distinct CDR3 sequences, with more than 10% observed a single time. Time point of the sample: sample taken at primary tumor resection. The input material, whole RNA from tumor, nontumor lung or frozen PBMC, was sequenced unsorted. The sample in question was PBMCs, obtained at surgery. Receptors originate from a male donor with early-stage non-small cell lung cancer.

This clonotype was detected a few times. This chain's CDR3 is CASSQYEGGLNTEAFF. The CDR3 nucleotides are TGCGCCAGCAGCCAATACGAAGGGGGCTTGAACACTGAAGCTTTCTTT. V usage is TRBV4-1 and J usage is TRBJ1-1; 7 nucleotides line up with TRBD1. Losses at the gene ends were 2 bases for V and 0 bases for J; bases not matched to a gene: 6. The germline V gene has CDR1 MGHRA and CDR2 YSYEKL. The CDR3 runs 16 residues.

This clonotype was seen many times. The chain joins TRBV5-1 to TRBJ2-3; no definite D call. Germline loops: CDR1 SGHRS, CDR2 YFSETQ. The V end was cut by 4 bases, the J end by 6 bases, with 9 bases between. This CDR3 has 12 residues. This CDR3 reads CASSPLGDTQYF. Written as DNA, the CDR3 is TGCGCCAGCAGCCCCCTGGGTGATACGCAGTATTTT.

To note about this clonotype: One end of the junction fails to match germline, which may point to a read error. This sequence joins TRBV2 and TRBJ2-7; D might be TRBD1 (6 bases). In germline, CDR1 is SNHLY, CDR2 FYNNEI. The CDR3 runs 15 residues. In DNA form, the CDR3 reads TGTTCCAGCAGTGGTCGTGGGACAAGCCCCTACGAGCAGTACTTC. This translates into CSSSGRGTSPYEQYF.

Of note for this clonotype: A read error is possible here, since a much larger clone lies one base away. CDR3 in amino acids: CAISVTTGETQYF. DNA of the CDR3: TGTGCCATCAGCGTAACTACGGGAGAGACCCAGTACTTC. The chain carries TRBV9 and TRBJ2-5, with unresolved D. CDR1 and CDR2 (germline): SGDLS, YYNGEE. The CDR3 is made up of 13 amino acids.

The chain recombines TRBV20-1 with TRBJ2-2, with D unresolved. The length of the CDR3 is 13 residues. In germline, CDR1 is DFQATT, CDR2 SNEGSKA (reference sequence). V was trimmed by 3 bases and J by 6 bases, leaving 11 bases between them. The chain's CDR3 is CSASRSGSGELFF. The CDR3 DNA reads TGCAGTGCTAGTAGGTCTGGATCCGGGGAGCTGTTTTTT.

In its sample, this clonotype was seen a few times. The rearrangement uses TRBV20-1 and TRBJ1-3; 8 bases map to TRBD1. V shed 6 bases, J shed 2 bases, and the junction held 6 bases outside the gene matches. Per germline, CDR1 DFQATT and CDR2 SNEGSKA (reference sequence). This CDR3 comprises 14 residues. CDR3 sequence reads: CSAGRGRTGNTIYF. The CDR3 region has the DNA TGCAGTGCAGGCAGGGGGCGGACTGGAAACACCATATATTTT.

The table lists this clonotype with many counts. The chain couples TRBV5-1 to TRBJ1-1; unclear D gene. The CDR3 sequence is 14 residues long. From germline, CDR1 is SGHRS and CDR2 YFSETQ. Trimming pared 4 bases from V and 1 base from J, leaving 11 bases between. This chain's CDR3 is CASSPLGGNTEAFF. CDR3 nucleotide sequence: TGCGCCAGCAGCCCCCTGGGAGGGAACACTGAAGCTTTCTTT.

This clonotype was detected many times. The chain recombines TRBV4-3 with TRBJ2-4; 8 positions agree with TRBD2. Looked up from germline, CDR1 is LGHNA and CDR2 is YSLEER. The CDR3 length is 16 residues. After removal of 4 bases from V and 7 bases from J, the junction contained 12 bases not matched to a gene. DNA of the CDR3: TGCGCCAGCAGCCCCCAGACAGGACTAGCTGGGAACATTCAGTACTTC. Translated: CASSPQTGLAGNIQYF.

This clonotype occurred a few times. The rearrangement joins TRBV4-3 to TRBJ1-4; 9 bases are a match to TRBD1. V lost 1 base to trimming and J lost 8 bases; unmatched junction nucleotides: 5. CDR3 length equals 15 residues. Germline V gene sequence: CDR1 LGHNA, CDR2 YSLEER. CDR3 in DNA: TGCGCCAGCAGCCAAGTGGACAGGGGAGGCGAAAAACTGTTTTTT. Residues: CASSQVDRGGEKLFF.

To note about this clonotype: A read error may account for a junction end that differs from germline. V is TRBV6-5 and J is TRBJ2-7, with D perhaps assigned TRBD1 or TRBD2 (5 bases each). The CDR3 is 13 amino acids. Germline V gene sequence: CDR1 MNHEY, CDR2 SVGAGI. The CDR3: CASSYESGLPASF. In nucleotides, the CDR3 is TGTGCCAGCAGTTACGAGTCGGGGCTCCCCGCCTCCTTC.

This clonotype has at least ten counts. The chain links TRBV5-1 to TRBJ1-4; D unclear. This CDR3 comprises 15 residues. Between the trimmed V and J ends, which lost 0 bases and 0 bases, there was a span of 6 bases. Germline assignment: CDR1 SGHRS and CDR2 YFSETQ. CDR3 bases: TGCGCCAGCAGCTTGGACAGAGCAACTAATGAAAAACTGTTTTTT. Translating gives CASSLDRATNEKLFF.

This clonotype was counted only a few times. The chain recombines TRBV20-1 with TRBJ1-5, with a possible D match to TRBD1 (5 bases). CDR1 and CDR2 (germline): DFQATT, SNEGSKA (reference sequence). Trimming took 2 bases from V and 4 from J, leaving 9 bases between them. The CDR3 runs 13 residues. The CDR3 DNA reads TGCAGTGCTAGAAGCAGGGAGAATCAGCCCCAGCATTTT. Residues: CSARSRENQPQHF.

This clonotype was observed a few times. The chain is built from TRBV20-1 and TRBJ2-5; D is uncertain. Trimming cost V 0 bases and J 4 bases, with 12 bases left between them. Germline lookup yields CDR1 DFQATT and CDR2 SNEGSKA (reference sequence). The CDR3 contains 14 residues. CDR3 amino acids: CSARDPRWGETQYF. DNA for the CDR3: TGCAGTGCTAGAGATCCCAGGTGGGGAGAGACCCAGTACTTC.

The chain recombines TRBV5-5 with TRBJ2-3, with 7 bases fitting TRBD1. V trimming: 0 bases; J trimming: 2 bases; junction bases outside the gene matches: 6. The CDR3 is 16 residues long. Germline CDR1 and CDR2: SGHKS and YYEKEE (reference sequence). The CDR3 bases are TGTGCCAGCAGCTTGGACCAAGGGGGCGTCACAGATACGCAGTATTTT. Translated, it gives CASSLDQGGVTDTQYF.

The chain recombines TRBV7-9 with TRBJ2-7; D gene uncertain. Trimming shortened V by 5 bases and J by 2 bases, and 7 bases separated the two germline ends. CDR1 is SEHNR and CDR2 is FQNEAQ in the germline V gene (reference sequence). The CDR3 covers 12 residues. CDR3 protein: CASSPMTYEQYF. DNA for the CDR3: TGTGCCAGCAGCCCTATGACCTACGAGCAGTACTTC.